The T cell receptor (beta chain) under discussion was sequenced for a study of beta chain features in type 1 diabetes. Regarding the study as a whole: Possible PCR preference for shorter templates applied equally to patients and controls. Diminished insertions and augmented deletions at VDJ junctions characterized type 1 diabetes patients. Reads derived from cDNA could over-represent cells showing high TCR expression.

Every isolated RNA sample was fully reverse transcribed, so sequencing captured expressed TCRB transcripts. Clones were sequenced by immunoSEQ multiplex PCR, and TCRdb holds only the in-frame ones, with some missing. The sample holds around 190,000 clones; about 13% are singletons and the top ten take 0.5% to 0.75%. This clone was counted a few times. Its antigen is as yet unknown. Sorted CD4+ subsets: naive, central memory, regulatory, stem cell-like memory (CD45RO/CCR7/CD25/CD127/CD95/CD27 panel). The CDR3 extends over 19 amino acids. Trimming removed 3 bases from V and 0 bases from J; junction bases left unmatched: 12. Germline CDR1 and CDR2: SGHDN and FVKESK.

Material: central memory CD4+ T cells from blood. The chain has TRBV14 and TRBJ1-3, with 9 bases aligning to TRBD1. The sequence derives from a woman between 18 and 29 years old in good health. The CDR3 sequence is CASSHVPGQGVGSGNTIYF. The CDR3 nucleotides read TGTGCCAGCAGCCACGTCCCGGGACAGGGAGTGGGCTCTGGAAACACCATATATTTT. The full variable domain, with the rest looked up from reference TRBV14 and TRBJ1-3, is EAGVTQFPSHSVIEKGQTVTLRCDPISGHDNLYWYRRVMGKEIKFLLHFVKESKQDESGMPNNRFLAERTGGTYSTLKVQPAELEDSGVYFCASSHVPGQGVGSGNTIYFGEGSWLTVV.